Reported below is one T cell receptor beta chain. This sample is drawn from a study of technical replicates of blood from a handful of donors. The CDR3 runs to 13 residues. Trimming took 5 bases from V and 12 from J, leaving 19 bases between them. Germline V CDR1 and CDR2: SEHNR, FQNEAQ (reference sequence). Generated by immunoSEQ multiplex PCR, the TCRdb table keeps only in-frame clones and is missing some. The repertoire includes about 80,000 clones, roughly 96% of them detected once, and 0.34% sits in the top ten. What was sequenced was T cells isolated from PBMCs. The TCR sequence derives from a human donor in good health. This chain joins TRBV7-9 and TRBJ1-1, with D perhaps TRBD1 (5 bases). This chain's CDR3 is CASSRGPGLFPFF. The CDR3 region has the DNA TGTGCCAGCAGCCGAGGACCGGGACTTTTTCCTTTCTTT.